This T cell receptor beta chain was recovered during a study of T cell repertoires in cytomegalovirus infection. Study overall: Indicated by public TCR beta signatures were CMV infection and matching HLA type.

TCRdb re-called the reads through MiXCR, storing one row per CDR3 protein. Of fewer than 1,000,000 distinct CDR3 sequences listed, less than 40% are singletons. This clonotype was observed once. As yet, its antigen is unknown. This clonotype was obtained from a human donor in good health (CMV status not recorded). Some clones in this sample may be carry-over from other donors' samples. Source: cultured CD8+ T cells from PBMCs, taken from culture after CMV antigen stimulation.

The CDR3, as DNA: TGTGCTAGTGGTTGGGGCCGGGACAGGGTCCCAGATACGCAGTATTTT. Translated, it gives CASGWGRDRVPDTQYF. This rearrangement joins TRBV12-5 to TRBJ2-3; 9 nucleotides match TRBD1. The CDR3 extends over 16 amino acids. The V and J ends lost 4 bases and 4 bases, in that order; junction bases with no gene match: 9. Germline assignment: CDR1 LGHNT and CDR2 FRNRAP.